One sample yielded the 6 T cell receptor beta chains listed below, sequenced in a study of siplizumab effects on memory and regulatory T cells. Repertoires were generated with immunoSEQ multiplex PCR, while TCRdb's copy carries only in-frame clones and drops some. The repertoire holds about 9,900 clones, with about 40% as singletons. A 37°C coculture lasting 6 to 7 days was applied to the mixed lymphocyte reaction cells. No antigens are known for them. The sample comprised CFSE-low (dividing) CD4+ T cells sorted from an allogeneic mixed lymphocyte reaction. Receptor source: a human donor in good health; the cells came from an allogeneic mixed lymphocyte reaction.

By share, this clone ranks as medium-sized (0.01 to 0.1%). The CDR3 DNA sequence: TGTGCCAGCAGACGGGATCTAGCTAGCACAGATACGCAGTATTTT. It encodes CASRRDLASTDTQYF. The rearrangement links TRBV6-5 to TRBJ2-3; a weak D match, TRBD2 (5 bases). Germline CDR1 and CDR2: MNHEY and SVGAGI. With 6 bases removed from V and 0 bases from J, the gap between germline ends came to 13 bases. The CDR3 runs 15 residues.

The gene calls are TRBV6-5 and TRBJ1-1; D gene uncertain. The CDR3 totals 12 residues. Germline CDR1 and CDR2: MNHEY and SVGAGI. The V end was cut by 7 bases, the J end by 7 bases, with 13 bases between. The CDR3 sequence: CASTSTYSEAFF. For the CDR3, the DNA is TGTGCCAGCACCTCGACCTACAGTGAAGCTTTCTTT.

The chain joins TRBV6-5 to TRBJ2-1, with D possibly TRBD1 on 5 matching bases. The germline V and J ends were trimmed by 5 bases and 7 bases, with 15 bases remaining between them. The germline CDR1 and CDR2 sequences are MNHEY and SVGAGI. CDR3 length: 14 residues. In DNA form, the CDR3 reads TGTGCCAGCAGTCCCCGACAGTTGGAAAATGAGCAGTTCTTC. Amino acid sequence: CASSPRQLENEQFF.

The table lists this clone with a few counts. One end of the junction does not line up with germline, which may come from a read error. V gene TRBV7-7 combines with J gene TRBJ1-1; D is unclear. Germline lookup yields CDR1 SSHAT and CDR2 FNYEAQ (reference sequence). CDR3 length: 13 residues. CDR3: CASSLVANSEAFF. DNA of the CDR3: TGTGCTAGCAGCTTAGTCGCTAACTCTGAAGCTTTCTTT.

This clone was picked up a small number of times. The chain carries TRBV7-3 and TRBJ2-6; 9 bases line up with TRBD2. Germline lookup yields CDR1 SGHTA and CDR2 FQGTGA. The CDR3 consists of 18 residues. Trimming at V came to 5 bases and at J to 0 bases, leaving 8 bases not matched to a gene. The CDR3 loop is CASSRPTSGLSGANVLTF. Written as DNA, the CDR3 is TGTGCCAGCAGCCGCCCGACTAGCGGCCTCTCTGGGGCCAACGTCCTGACTTTC.

The genes are TRBV5-1 and TRBJ1-2; 7 bases line up with TRBD1. The CDR3 loop spans 14 amino acids. The V gene end was trimmed by 2 bases and the J gene end by 8 bases; junction bases not matched to a gene: 9. CDR1 SGHRS and CDR2 YFSETQ come from the germline V gene. The CDR3 DNA reads TGCGCCAGCAGCTTCCCGGGACAGCCTTACGGCTACACCTTC. Translated, it gives CASSFPGQPYGYTF. Drawing the rest from reference TRBV5-1 and TRBJ1-2, the complete variable domain is KAGVTQTPRYLIKTRGQQVTLSCSPISGHRSVSWYQQTPGQGLQFLFEYFSETQRNKGNFPGRFSGRQFSNSRSEMNVSTLELGDSALYLCASSFPGQPYGYTFGSGTRLTVV.